This entry is about one T cell receptor (beta chain). The antigen is not known. Described treatment: roughly 18 received Ad26.COV2.S at low or high dose, single or two shots; about five received placebo; per-sample allocation not given. On day 63 after the first injection, vaccine and placebo recipients gave samples. TCRdb keeps only in-frame clones here, not all; method: immunoSEQ multiplex PCR. Among some 480,000 clones listed, roughly 89% were seen once. The data were obtained in a study of Ad26.COV2.S vaccination and SARS-CoV-2 variants. Findings and caveats of the study: Measurement of non-spike TCR breadth gave similar results in vaccine and placebo recipients. Spike-specific TCR breadth was greater after Ad26.COV2.S than placebo.

The germline gives CDR1 SGHRS, CDR2 YFSETQ. The CDR3 is made up of 15 amino acids. Trimming stripped 4 bases from V and 4 bases from J, with 17 bases between. The chain employs TRBV5-1 and TRBJ1-1; possible D gene TRBD1, 6 bases. This clonotype originated in a person aged 18-65 years who received the Ad26.COV2.S COVID-19 vaccine or a placebo. Source: peripheral blood, taken in a trial of Ad26.COV2.S vaccine versus placebo. CDR3 nucleotide sequence: TGCGCCAGCAGCACAACCAGGGGATCGGCCACTGAAGCTTTCTTT. It specifies CASSTTRGSATEAFF.